Listed below are T cell receptor beta chains from one sample, sequenced in a study of chemoradiotherapy in HPV16-positive cancers. Clones were sequenced by immunoSEQ multiplex PCR, and TCRdb holds only the in-frame ones, with some missing. The sample holds about 530 clones, roughly 78% seen once. Sequenced material: tumor tissue, taken from a patient who underwent chemoradiotherapy. Receptors originate from a human donor with HPV-associated anogenital cancer. Each CDR3 is given with its conserved first and last residue. A D gene is named only where the DNA matches it firmly. The size of a clone is reported for some rows only, either as once, few or many, or as a class for expanded clones.

v_gene	d_gene	j_gene	abundance	CDR3nt	CDR3aa
TRBV19	.	TRBJ2-7	.	TGTGCCAGTAGTACCAGGTTGCACCCCTACGAGCAGTACTTC	CASSTRLHPYEQYF
TRBV7-6	TRBD2	TRBJ2-3	.	TGTGCCAGCAGCAGGACTAGCGGACCCTATACGCAGTATTTT	CASSRTSGPYTQYF
TRBV2	TRBD1	TRBJ2-3	.	TGTGCCAGCAGCGAAGCAGGGCAGGGGGCGTATTTT	CASSEAGQGAYF
TRBV2	TRBD1	TRBJ1-4	.	TGTGCCAGCAGGACACCGGGACAGGGGAATGAAAAACTGTTTTTT	CASRTPGQGNEKLFF
TRBV7-8	.	TRBJ1-3	once	TGTGCCAGCAGCTTGGAGGGCGTGACCATATATTTT	CASSLEGVTIYF
TRBV9	.	TRBJ1-1	.	TGTGCCAGCAGCGTAGGTTCGGGGGTTGGCACTGAAGCTTTCTTT	CASSVGSGVGTEAFF
TRBV7-9	TRBD2	TRBJ2-1	.	TGTGCCAGCAGTTCCGGGACTAGCGGGACCAATGAGCAGTTCTTC	CASSSGTSGTNEQFF
TRBV6-1	.	TRBJ1-2	.	TGTGCCAGCAGTGACGAAGGCAGGACCCTATATGGCTACACCTTC	CASSDEGRTLYGYTF
TRBV7-6	TRBD1	TRBJ1-4	.	TGTGCCAGCAGCTCGACAGGGACTAATGAAAAACTGTTTTTT	CASSSTGTNEKLFF
TRBV11-2	.	TRBJ1-3	.	TGTGCCAGCAGCTTCGGGACCCCCGCCCTTGCTGGAAACACCATATATTTT	CASSFGTPALAGNTIYF
TRBV28	.	TRBJ2-2	few	TGTGCCAGCAGTTTCGAGGGTGGAAGGACCGGGGAGCTGTTTTTT	CASSFEGGRTGELFF
TRBV30	.	TRBJ2-1	few	TGTGCCTGTACCTTCAGCTCCTACAATGAGCAGTTCTTC	CACTFSSYNEQFF
TRBV12-5	.	TRBJ1-1	.	TGTGCTAGTGGTTTGCCTTACGTTCGGAACACTGAAGCTTTCTTT	CASGLPYVRNTEAFF
TRBV7-2	.	TRBJ2-7	.	TGTGCCAGCAGCTTCTATTTGGGGGGCGAGCAGTACTTC	CASSFYLGGEQYF
TRBV25-1	.	TRBJ2-2	.	TGTGCCAGCAGTGCGGGACTCCCAAACACCGGGGAGCTGTTTTTT	CASSAGLPNTGELFF
TRBV11-2	.	TRBJ2-1	.	TGTGCCAGCAGCTTAGGGGGGGACAGATTTGATGAGCAGTTCTTC	CASSLGGDRFDEQFF
TRBV10-1	TRBD1	TRBJ2-7	.	TGCGCCAGCAGTGCGACAGGGCCCGAACACGAGCAGTACTTC	CASSATGPEHEQYF
TRBV4-3	.	TRBJ2-7	.	TGCGCCAGCAGCCAAGTGGGGTCCGGGGACGCAGCCTACGAGCAGTACTTC	CASSQVGSGDAAYEQYF
TRBV6-5	.	TRBJ1-1	.	TGTGCCAGCAGTTACGCACAGCAAAATGAAGCTTTCTTT	CASSYAQQNEAFF
TRBV27	TRBD1	TRBJ2-7	few	TGTGCCAGCAGTTTATCGAGGACAGGGGGTCGCGAGCAGTACTTC	CASSLSRTGGREQYF
TRBV6-5	.	TRBJ1-4	few	TGTGCCAGCAGTTACGAAGGGGGGCGCCGGGAAAAACTGTTTTTT	CASSYEGGRREKLFF
TRBV14	.	TRBJ2-2	.	TGTGCCAGCAGCCACAGGACGGGCGGGGAGCTGTTTTTT	CASSHRTGGELFF
TRBV7-2	.	TRBJ2-2	.	TGTGCCAGCAGCCCCGTAACTGCCGGGGAGCTGTTTTTT	CASSPVTAGELFF
TRBV19	TRBD1	TRBJ1-1	.	TGTGCCAGTAGTGCCCACCGGGACAGGGAGAACACTGAAGCTTTCTTT	CASSAHRDRENTEAFF
TRBV4-3	TRBD2	TRBJ2-3	.	TGCGCCAGCAGCCAGGGACTAGCGGGAGATGGGGCAGATACGCAGTATTTT	CASSQGLAGDGADTQYF
TRBV6-4	.	TRBJ2-1	.	TGTGCCAGCAGTGACTCGGGCAGGGATGAGCAGTTCTTC	CASSDSGRDEQFF
TRBV5-4	TRBD1	TRBJ2-7	.	TGTGCCAGCAGCTTCGGGACAGTAACTTCGGACGAGCAGTACTTC	CASSFGTVTSDEQYF
TRBV7-8	TRBD2	TRBJ2-7	.	TGTGCCAGCAGCTTAGCGCCCGGGACTAGCGGGACCAGCTCCTACGAGCAGTACTTC	CASSLAPGTSGTSSYEQYF
TRBV28	.	TRBJ1-1	.	TGTGCCAGCACCGAGCCTTACTCCCGCCGGACTGAAGCTTTCTTT	CASTEPYSRRTEAFF
TRBV27	.	TRBJ2-5	.	TGTGCCAGCAGTGTCTCGGGGGAGACCCAGTACTTC	CASSVSGETQYF
TRBV5-1	.	TRBJ2-3	.	TGCGCCAGCAGCTCTGCCTGGGGGTTCGGGCCAGATACGCAGTATTTT	CASSSAWGFGPDTQYF
TRBV2	.	TRBJ1-3	.	TGTGCCAGCAGTGAACAGGCTAGAAACACCATATATTTT	CASSEQARNTIYF
TRBV7-3	.	TRBJ2-7	.	TGTGCCAGCAGCTTAAGCCCGGGACGGAACTACGAGCAGTACTTC	CASSLSPGRNYEQYF
TRBV7-3	.	TRBJ2-1	once	TGTGCCAGCAGCTTACTGAGTAACAATGAGCAGTTCTTC	CASSLLSNNEQFF
TRBV5-1	TRBD2	TRBJ2-1	few	TGCGCCAGCAGCAATCTAGCGGATAGCTCCTACAATGAGCAGTTCTTC	CASSNLADSSYNEQFF
TRBV30	.	TRBJ2-2	.	TGTGCCTGGAATAGGGAATTGGGCACCGGGGAGCTGTTTTTT	CAWNRELGTGELFF